The 23 T cell receptor beta chains below all came from one sample that was sequenced in a study of identical twins. TCRdb independently ran MiXCR on the 5' RACE reads; one entry per CDR3 protein. The table has some 500,000 distinct CDR3 sequences, roughly an eighth seen once; the top ten hold approximately 0.9%. These same data were also listed under a study on yellow fever vaccine responses in identical twins.

Sequenced material: CD4+ T cells sorted from blood. These receptors came from a woman under 30 in good health.

This clonotype was seen a few times. V gene TRBV19 combines with J gene TRBJ2-1; no clear D. Trimming stripped 5 bases from V and 5 bases from J, with 16 bases between. Looked up from germline, CDR1 is LNHDA and CDR2 is SQIVND (reference sequence). The length of the CDR3 is 15 residues. The CDR3 reads CASSSRRVRNNEQFF. The CDR3 coding sequence is TGTGCCAGTAGTTCCCGACGGGTAAGGAACAATGAGCAGTTCTTC.

The chain recombines TRBV28 with TRBJ2-2; D tentatively fits TRBD1 or TRBD2 (5 bases each). With 2 bases removed from V and 5 bases from J, the gap between germline ends came to 9 bases. This CDR3 has 14 residues. Germline V gene data show CDR1 as MDHEN and CDR2 as SYDVKM. The CDR3 DNA reads TGTGCCAGCAGTTTAGGCTGGGGGACCGGGGAGCTGTTTTTT. This encodes CASSLGWGTGELFF.

The chain uses TRBV7-9 and TRBJ1-2; no clear D gene. The CDR3 totals 13 residues. Germline loops: CDR1 SEHNR, CDR2 FQNEAQ (reference sequence). The V end was cut by 5 bases, the J end by 8 bases, with 15 bases between. CDR3 nucleotide sequence: TGTGCCAGCAGCGCAGACAAGATATCCGGCTACACCTTC. Residues: CASSADKISGYTF. The whole variable domain, filled in from reference TRBV7-9 and TRBJ1-2, reads DTGVSQNPRHKITKRGQNVTFRCDPISEHNRLYWYRQTLGQGPEFLTYFQNEAQLEKSRLLSDRFSAERPKGSFSTLEIQRTEQGDSAMYLCASSADKISGYTFGSGTRLTVV.

This rearrangement joins TRBV2 to TRBJ1-1, with no clear D. The CDR3 contains 13 residues. V was trimmed by 1 base and J by 4 bases, leaving 7 bases between them. Germline V lookup: CDR1 SNHLY, CDR2 FYNNEI. The CDR3 protein is CASSEDSITEAFF. For the CDR3, the DNA is TGTGCCAGCAGTGAAGACAGCATCACTGAAGCTTTCTTT.

This clonotype was recorded a few times. The rearrangement links TRBV20-1 to TRBJ2-7; 7 bases fit TRBD2. V lost 0 bases and J lost 1; bases outside the gene matches: 6. CDR1 is DFQATT, CDR2 SNEGSKA, per germline (reference sequence). The CDR3 has 15 residues. The CDR3 DNA reads as TGCAGTGCTAGAGATTGGCGGGAGAAATCCTACGAGCAGTACTTC. The encoded protein is CSARDWREKSYEQYF.

This clonotype has at least ten counts. V usage is TRBV29-1 and J usage is TRBJ2-7; D perhaps matches TRBD2 (6 bases). CDR3 length: 10 residues. Germline V gene sequence: CDR1 SQVTM, CDR2 ANQGSEA. V dropped 4 bases and J dropped 9 bases, with 10 bases sitting between them. CDR3 DNA: TGCAGCGTTGTTCAGGGAGGGCAGTACTTC. Amino acids: CSVVQGGQYF.

The V gene is TRBV24-1, the J gene TRBJ2-5; no clear D. The V end lost 4 bases, the J end lost 5 bases, and 10 bases lay between the germline ends. Germline CDR1 reads KGHDR; CDR2 reads SFDVKD. CDR3 length: 13 residues. The CDR3, as DNA: TGTGCCACCAGTGACTCAAGGCGCGAGACCCAGTACTTC. Its protein is CATSDSRRETQYF.

The rearrangement uses TRBV11-2 and TRBJ2-3; D perhaps matches TRBD1 (5 bases). CDR3 length equals 14 residues. V lost 0 bases and J lost 6, with 10 bases in between. Germline lookup yields CDR1 SGHAT and CDR2 FQNNGV. CDR3 amino acids: CASSLDGAADTQYF. CDR3 sequence (DNA): TGTGCCAGCAGCTTAGATGGGGCTGCGGATACGCAGTATTTT.

The rearrangement links TRBV7-2 to TRBJ2-7; 13 bases are shared with TRBD2. The germline gives CDR1 SGHTA, CDR2 FQGNSA. Trimming took 1 base from V and 3 from J; bases not matched to a gene: 6. There are 17 residues in the CDR3. This CDR3 is CASSLGWGLAGNYEQYF. The CDR3 nucleotides read TGTGCCAGCAGCTTAGGTTGGGGACTAGCGGGAAACTACGAGCAGTACTTC.

In nucleotides, the CDR3 is TGTGCCAGAGCACCCTACGAGCAGTACTTC. Translating gives CARAPYEQYF. The chain uses TRBV18 and TRBJ2-7; no reliable D call. The CDR3 runs 10 residues. Germline lookup yields CDR1 KGHSH and CDR2 LQKENI. Trimming pared 9 bases from V and 2 bases from J, leaving 5 bases between.

The sample holds many counts of this clonotype. The rearrangement uses TRBV7-2 and TRBJ2-3; D ambiguous. Germline values: CDR1 SGHTA, CDR2 FQGNSA. The V gene lost 6 bases and the J gene lost 6 bases, with 10 bases spanning the gap. The CDR3 totals 12 residues. The CDR3 DNA reads TGTGCCAGCAGAGGAGTGGGGGATACGCAGTATTTT. As protein: CASRGVGDTQYF.

This chain joins TRBV20-1 and TRBJ2-7; 10 nucleotides match TRBD2. The CDR3 has 14 residues. CDR1 is DFQATT and CDR2 is SNEGSKA in the germline V gene (reference sequence). J was trimmed by 6 bases and V by 2 bases; bases with no gene match: 7. CDR3 region: CSARSQRGGPEQYF. In DNA form, the CDR3 reads TGCAGTGCTAGAAGTCAGCGGGGGGGCCCCGAGCAGTACTTC.

The chain couples TRBV10-3 to TRBJ2-1; 7 bases map to TRBD2. The length of the CDR3 is 14 residues. Looked up from germline, CDR1 is ENHRY and CDR2 is SYGVKD. The V gene end was trimmed by 5 bases and the J gene end by 7 bases; junction bases not matched to a gene: 8. CDR3 sequence (DNA): TGTGCCATCAGTAAAGCGGGAAGGTTGAATGAGCAGTTCTTC. Its protein product is CAISKAGRLNEQFF.

The chain links TRBV9 to TRBJ2-5, with TRBD2 matching 13 bases. Per germline, CDR1 SGDLS and CDR2 YYNGEE. Trimming took 0 bases from V and 2 from J; bases not matched to a gene: 7. The CDR3 extends over 18 amino acids. CDR3 coding DNA: TGTGCCAGCAGCGTAGGAACTAGCGGGGGGGTCCCACAAGAGACCCAGTACTTC. Amino acids: CASSVGTSGGVPQETQYF.

The CDR3 loop reads CASSLPSGGGVETQYF. The CDR3 coding sequence is TGCGCCAGCAGCTTGCCGAGTGGCGGGGGGGTCGAGACCCAGTACTTC. This chain connects TRBV5-1 to TRBJ2-5; 9 nucleotides match TRBD2. The CDR3 runs 16 residues. V trimming: 1 base; J trimming: 5 bases; junction bases outside the gene matches: 9. CDR1 is SGHRS, CDR2 YFSETQ, per germline.

This clonotype was detected once. The chain recombines TRBV5-5 with TRBJ2-7, with D possibly matching TRBD2 (6 bases). The CDR3 length is 16 residues. Per germline, CDR1 SGHKS and CDR2 YYEKEE (reference sequence). V gave up 4 bases and J gave up 0 bases, with 17 bases separating them. DNA for the CDR3: TGTGCCAGCAGCCGTACCGGGACTGAGAGCTCCTACGAGCAGTACTTC. Its translation: CASSRTGTESSYEQYF.

This clonotype was found a few times. The chain links TRBV5-1 to TRBJ2-3; 7 bases agree with TRBD1. V shed 4 bases, J shed 1 base, and the junction held 9 bases outside the gene matches. Germline values: CDR1 SGHRS, CDR2 YFSETQ. This CDR3 has 16 amino acids. The CDR3 spells CASSPDRALGTDTQYF. CDR3 sequence (DNA): TGCGCCAGCAGCCCCGACAGGGCCCTTGGCACAGATACGCAGTATTTT.

This clonotype was counted at least ten times. The chain recombines TRBV29-1 with TRBJ2-5, with 7 nucleotides matching TRBD1. J was trimmed by 5 bases and V by 2 bases; bases with no gene match: 8. The V gene's germline CDR1 is SQVTM and CDR2 ANQGSEA. The CDR3 extends over 14 amino acids. The DNA for the CDR3 is TGCAGCGTTGAACTCTATAGGGGGCACGAGACCCAGTACTTC. Translated, it gives CSVELYRGHETQYF. Variable domain in full (rest from reference TRBV29-1 and TRBJ2-5): SAVISQKPSRDICQRGTSLTIQCQVDSQVTMMFWYRQQPGQSLTLIATANQGSEATYESGFVIDKFPISRPNLTFSTLTVSNMSPEDSSIYLCSVELYRGHETQYFGPGTRLLVL.

This clonotype was detected a few times. The chain carries TRBV4-3 and TRBJ2-3; no clear D gene. Germline V lookup: CDR1 LGHNA, CDR2 YSLEER. CDR3 length: 13 residues. The V end lost 0 bases, the J end lost 14 bases, and 15 bases lay between the germline ends. CDR3 nucleotide sequence: TGCGCCAGCAGCCAAGATGCGGACGCTCCAGGGTATTTT. Protein sequence: CASSQDADAPGYF.

The V and J genes are TRBV18 and TRBJ1-1; tentatively, D is TRBD1 (5 bases). The germline V gene has CDR1 KGHSH and CDR2 LQKENI. CDR3 size: 11 residues. The V and J ends lost 6 bases and 13 bases respectively, with 15 bases between them. The CDR3 region has the DNA TGTGCCAGCTCTCCCCAGGGAACAGGTTTCTTT. This gives the protein CASSPQGTGFF.

In its sample, this clonotype was seen a few times. The chain carries TRBV27 and TRBJ2-6; 10 bases fit TRBD2. Germline V gene data show CDR1 as MNHEY and CDR2 as SMNVEV (reference sequence). V gave up 3 bases and J gave up 0 bases; unmatched junction bases: 8. There are 19 residues in the CDR3. Here the CDR3 reads CASSFDVAGGISGANVLTF. DNA of the CDR3: TGTGCCAGCAGTTTCGATGTAGCGGGGGGCATCTCTGGGGCCAACGTCCTGACTTTC.

The genes are TRBV5-6 and TRBJ2-7; D is uncertain. From germline, CDR1 is SGHDT and CDR2 YYEEEE. V lost 0 bases to trimming and J lost 0 bases, with 10 bases between them. The CDR3 sequence is 15 residues long. CDR3 loop: CASSLGGFISYEQYF. The CDR3 DNA is TGTGCCAGCAGCTTGGGAGGATTCATCTCCTACGAGCAGTACTTC.

This clonotype was seen more than once but under ten times. V usage is TRBV21-1 and J usage is TRBJ2-7; the DNA was not compared with TRBD1, the D call given in the table. TRBV21-1 is listed as a pseudogene. The CDR3 runs to 21 residues. The chain's CDR3 is CASSKGFWRWGRQGLPYEQYF. Here the CDR3 DNA reads TGTGCCAGCAGCAAAGGGTTTTGGCGATGGGGGCGACAGGGCCTTCCCTACGAGCAGTACTTC.